This TCR beta chain originates from a study of PD-1 blockade in classical Hodgkin lymphoma (dated by TCRdb to the early 2020s). Regarding the complete study: Nivolumab dosing was 3 mg/kg intravenously every 2 weeks, continuing until either disease progression or unacceptable toxicity. To define a peripheral blood immune signature of response to PD-1 blockade in classical Hodgkin lymphoma, the study combined TCR beta sequencing with CyTOF.

At the junction V is shortened by 2 bases and J by 2 bases; bases outside the gene matches: 24. The CDR3 has 21 amino acids, counting the end cysteine and phenylalanine. Here the CDR3 DNA is all that survives: 63 bases in frame from base 1. CDR1 and CDR2, looked up from the germline V gene, are MDHEN and SYDVKM. As concerns this clone: Its antigen is not yet known. Base qualities are missing; no much larger clone stands one base away.

Taken with the paper, the label for time point translates to: cycle 4 day 1 (C4D1), after about 6 weeks of nivolumab. Every trial patient had relapsed after autologous stem cell transplantation, and cohorts A, B and C differed in prior brentuximab vedotin exposure. The trial cohort comprised a few dozen patients with relapsed/refractory classical Hodgkin lymphoma whose best overall responses were complete response, partial response or progressive disease. Single-agent nivolumab was administered to trial patients in the multi-cohort phase II CheckMate 205 trial. An independent review committee assessed best overall response by applying the 2007 International Working Group response criteria. Trial PBMCs were collected immediately before nivolumab initiation (C1D1) and during therapy at cycle 2 day 1 and cycle 4 day 1. Peripheral blood was collected in 8 mL Vacutainer Cell Preparation Tubes, from which PBMCs were isolated by centrifugation and then cryopreserved.

Genomic DNA was isolated using the Qiagen DNeasy kit from unsorted PBMCs as well as from negatively selected CD4+ and CD8+ fractions. TCR beta CDR3 regions were subjected to amplification by immunoSEQ multiplex PCR with primers that anneal to V and J segments. A synthetic immune receptor repertoire was used to minimize amplification bias, and any residual bias was removed computationally once sequencing was done. Per the authors' processing: Custom Python scripts were used to quantify repertoire diversity as the Shannon entropy index. Unsorted, CD4+ and CD8+ repertoires were examined separately, except in combined analyses, for which CD4+ and CD8+ sequences were merged in silico. Clonal expansion was defined as a frequency increase of at least 2-fold after treatment compared with C1D1, and clones undetected at baseline were assigned a pseudocount of 0.5. Singleton clones were defined as clones with 0 or 1 copy at C1D1, and non-singleton clones were defined as clones with 2 or more copies. Clones expanded in unsorted samples were assigned a CD4+, CD8+ or unknown annotation through matching of protein sequences in sorted samples from the same patient. Wilcoxon tests on paired samples were used to test diversity changes from C1D1 to C4D1. This immuneACCESS table, as held by TCRdb, lists in-frame sequences with V and J called but not all clones. Of the missing ones, under half trace to an unresolved V gene in checked studies; the others have no known cause. V, J and clone size reflect that table, while D and trimming were determined from the DNA. Present in this sample are roughly 96,000 clones, 93% of which were seen just once. 2% of the sample lies in the top ten.

Broad study findings and their caveats: CD4+ but not CD8+ TCR diversity rose significantly by C4D1 (p=0.0027 vs p=0.16), most apparent in complete responders (p=0.02). Patients starting nivolumab less than 1 year after ASCT had lower diversity and were excluded from later analyses to avoid confounding by immune reconstitution. Among trial patients, those achieving complete response had baseline diversity similar to that of newly diagnosed patients, while diversity was significantly lower in partial responders and progressors. Newly diagnosed patients were reported to have lower baseline TCR diversity than healthy donors, and relapsed/refractory patients were reported to have lower baseline TCR diversity still. Only a single clinical trial cohort was studied, and what caused the repertoire differences, possibly disease activity or prior therapy, remained undefined.

Sequences were derived from peripheral blood mononuclear cells (PBMCs), sampled before the fourth cycle of nivolumab. The sequence came from a human donor with classical Hodgkin lymphoma. The V and J segments used are TRBV28 and TRBJ2-7; 7 bases in the junction line up with TRBD1. The nucleotides read TGTGCCAGCAGTTTAACGGTCGCTAACCGGGACAGCCTTGCCCTTCCCTACGAGCAGTACTTC. Translated, it gives CASSLTVANRDSLALPYEQYF.